These 13 T cell receptor beta chains came from one sample sequenced in a study of identical twins. In TCRdb, the 5' RACE reads were re-called with MiXCR into one record per CDR3 protein. The sample consists of about 530,000 distinct CDR3 sequences, roughly 15% of them appearing once. This same sample was also part of a study on yellow fever vaccine responses in identical twins.

The specimen sequenced was CD4+ T cells sorted from blood. These receptors were collected from a woman in her late teens or twenties in good health.

This clonotype turned up a few times. CDR3 sequence (DNA): TGTGCCAGCGGAACCGGGACGGGGCTGGGGGAGCTGTTTTTT. As protein: CASGTGTGLGELFF. The chain recombines TRBV7-2 with TRBJ2-2, with D perhaps being TRBD1 or TRBD2 (5 bases each). V lost 8 bases and J lost 8, with 18 bases in between. Germline CDR1 and CDR2: SGHTA and FQGNSA. CDR3 length equals 14 residues.

This clonotype was seen a few times. This sequence joins TRBV6-1 and TRBJ2-1; D gene uncertain. The CDR3 sequence is 12 residues long. CDR1 is MNHNS and CDR2 is SASEGT in the germline V gene. The V end lost 3 bases, the J end lost 11 bases, and 11 bases lay between the germline ends. This CDR3 reads CASSETRTKQFF. In nucleotides, the CDR3 is TGTGCCAGCAGTGAGACCCGGACGAAGCAGTTCTTC.

This clonotype turned up a few times. This chain joins TRBV5-1 and TRBJ2-3, with 9 bases matching TRBD1. CDR1 is SGHRS and CDR2 is YFSETQ in the germline V gene. The CDR3 runs 16 residues. Trimming cost V 4 bases and J 4 bases; bases outside gene matches: 10. CDR3 in DNA: TGCGCCAGCAGCCCCACCGGGACAGGGCGTTCAGATACGCAGTATTTT. Its protein is CASSPTGTGRSDTQYF.

This chain uses TRBV28 with TRBJ1-1; tentative D call: TRBD1 (5 bases). V shed 6 bases and J shed 1 base, with 15 bases lying between them. Per germline, CDR1 MDHEN and CDR2 SYDVKM. The CDR3 is 15 amino acids. The CDR3 nucleotides read TGTGCCAGCAGCGGGACCGGGGACCCGAACACTGAAGCTTTCTTT. Protein sequence: CASSGTGDPNTEAFF.

The chain joins TRBV29-1 to TRBJ2-4; 11 bases agree with TRBD1. V lost 6 bases and J lost 3; bases outside the gene matches: 16. This CDR3 is 18 amino acids long. Germline values: CDR1 SQVTM, CDR2 ANQGSEA. The CDR3, as DNA: TGCAGCGTCGGAGGGACAGGGGGGTGGGAGCTAGACAAAAACATTCAGTACTTC. Encoded protein: CSVGGTGGWELDKNIQYF.

V gene TRBV2 combines with J gene TRBJ2-1; 7 nucleotides line up with TRBD1. J lost 4 bases, V lost 5 bases, and 8 bases had no gene match. The CDR3 covers 15 residues. Germline V gene lookup returns CDR1 SNHLY and CDR2 FYNNEI. CDR3 sequence: CASSPPGGGYNEQFF. CDR3 DNA sequence: TGTGCCAGCAGTCCCCCAGGGGGTGGGTACAATGAGCAGTTCTTC.

The chain links TRBV5-1 to TRBJ2-7, with TRBD1 matching over 10 bases. Germline-derived CDR1 and CDR2 are SGHRS and YFSETQ. The CDR3 covers 16 residues. Trimming at V came to 0 bases and at J to 5 bases, leaving 8 bases not matched to a gene. The CDR3 spells CASSLASRQGAHEQYF. The CDR3 coding sequence is TGCGCCAGCAGCTTGGCTTCGCGACAGGGGGCCCACGAGCAGTACTTC.

The chain links TRBV24-1 to TRBJ2-1, with TRBD2 matching 7 bases. V gave up 5 bases and J gave up 16 bases; unmatched junction bases: 10. The CDR3 covers 12 residues. Germline V gene lookup returns CDR1 KGHDR and CDR2 SFDVKD. The CDR3 nucleotides are TGTGCCACCAGTGGCCAGGTAGCGGGCATCTTCTTC. Protein product: CATSGQVAGIFF.

This chain links TRBV3-1 with TRBJ2-1; 7 positions match TRBD2. The CDR3 covers 14 residues. Unmatched junction bases numbered 12, after V lost 4 bases and J lost 12 bases. Per germline, CDR1 LGHDT and CDR2 YNNKEL (reference sequence). CDR3 sequence: CASSPTAAGVAQFF. DNA for the CDR3: TGTGCCAGCAGCCCCACCGCGGCGGGGGTCGCGCAGTTCTTC.

V is TRBV4-1 and J is TRBJ2-2, with 7 bases identical to TRBD1. From germline, CDR1 is MGHRA and CDR2 YSYEKL. The CDR3 is 16 amino acids. V lost 3 bases to trimming and J lost 2 bases; unmatched junction nucleotides: 6. Here the CDR3 DNA reads TGCGCCAGCAGCCAGTTGGGACAGAGTAACACCGGGGAGCTGTTTTTT. This encodes CASSQLGQSNTGELFF.

Only a few counts were recorded for this clonotype. The chain couples TRBV28 to TRBJ2-5, with D possibly TRBD2 on 5 matching bases. The V gene lost 2 bases and the J gene lost 5 bases, with 15 bases spanning the gap. The germline V gene has CDR1 MDHEN and CDR2 SYDVKM. The CDR3 spans 15 residues. The CDR3 DNA follows: TGTGCCAGCAGTTTAGTAGGGAGTGGTAAGGAGACCCAGTACTTC. Translated, it gives CASSLVGSGKETQYF.

V is TRBV24-1 and J is TRBJ2-2; D may be TRBD1 (6 bases). Germline CDR1 is KGHDR and CDR2 is SFDVKD. Trimming removed 7 bases at V and 4 bases at J, with 12 bases between. The CDR3 is 14 amino acids. The CDR3 DNA is TGTGCCACCAGAGGACAGCCTTCCACCGGGGAGCTGTTTTTT. This encodes CATRGQPSTGELFF.

The chain has TRBV28 and TRBJ2-7, with a possible D match to TRBD2 (6 bases). Germline values: CDR1 MDHEN, CDR2 SYDVKM. The germline V and J ends were trimmed by 8 bases and 4 bases, with 18 bases remaining between them. This CDR3 contains 14 residues. The CDR3 DNA is TGTGCCAGCGTGGTCGGTGGGGGGAATTACGAGCAGTACTTC. It translates to CASVVGGGNYEQYF.